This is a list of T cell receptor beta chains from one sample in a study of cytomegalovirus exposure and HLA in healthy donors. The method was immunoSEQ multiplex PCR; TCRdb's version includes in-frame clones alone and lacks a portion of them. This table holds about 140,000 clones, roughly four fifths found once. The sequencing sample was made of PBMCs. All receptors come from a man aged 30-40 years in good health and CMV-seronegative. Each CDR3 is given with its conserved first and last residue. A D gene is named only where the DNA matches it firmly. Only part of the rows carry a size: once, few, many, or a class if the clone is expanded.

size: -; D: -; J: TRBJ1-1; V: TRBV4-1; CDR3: CASSQDRGGREAFF; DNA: TGCGCCAGCAGCCAAGATCGGGGGGGGAGAGAAGCTTTCTTT
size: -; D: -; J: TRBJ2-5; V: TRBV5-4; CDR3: CASSLAVLQATYRETQYF; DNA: TGTGCCAGCAGCTTGGCAGTACTGCAGGCAACTTATCGGGAGACCCAGTACTTC
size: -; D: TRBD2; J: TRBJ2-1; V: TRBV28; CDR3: CASRRTSGRAQEQFF; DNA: TGTGCCAGCAGACGTACTAGCGGGAGGGCCCAGGAGCAGTTCTTC
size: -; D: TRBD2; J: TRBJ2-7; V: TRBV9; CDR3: CASSVTSGRLYEQYF; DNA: TGTGCCAGCAGCGTGACTAGCGGGAGACTCTACGAGCAGTACTTC
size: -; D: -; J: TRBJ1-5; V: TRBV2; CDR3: CASSRQTNQPQHF; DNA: TGTGCCAGCAGTCGACAGACCAATCAGCCCCAGCATTTT
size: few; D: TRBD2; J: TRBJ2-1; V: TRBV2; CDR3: CATELGGTRSYNEQFF; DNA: TGTGCCACCGAACTCGGCGGGACTAGGTCCTACAATGAGCAGTTCTTC
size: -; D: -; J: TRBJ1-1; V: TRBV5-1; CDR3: CASSWGRGSEAFF; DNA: TGCGCCAGCAGCTGGGGGAGGGGTTCTGAAGCTTTCTTT
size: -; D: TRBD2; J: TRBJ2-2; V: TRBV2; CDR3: CASRDRTSGGSGFF; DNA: TGTGCCAGCAGAGACAGGACTAGCGGGGGGAGCGGTTTTTTT
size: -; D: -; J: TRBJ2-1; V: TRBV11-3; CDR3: CASSLGGGYNEQFF; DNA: TGTGCCAGCAGCTTAGGTGGAGGCTACAATGAGCAGTTCTTC
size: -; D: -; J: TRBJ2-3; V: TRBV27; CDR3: CASSSPAASDTDTQYF; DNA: TGTGCCAGCAGTTCCCCCGCGGCTAGCGACACAGATACGCAGTATTTT
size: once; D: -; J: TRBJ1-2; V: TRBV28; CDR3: CASSLYGALGYTF; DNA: TGTGCCAGCAGTTTGTACGGAGCCCTAGGCTACACCTTC
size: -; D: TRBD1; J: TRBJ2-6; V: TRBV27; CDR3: CATRTGGAGANGLTF; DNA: TGTGCCACCCGGACAGGGGGAGCTGGGGCCAACGGCCTGACTTTC
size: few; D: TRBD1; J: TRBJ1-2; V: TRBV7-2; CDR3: CASSTRQGGYTF; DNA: TGTGCCAGCAGCACCCGACAGGGTGGCTACACCTTC
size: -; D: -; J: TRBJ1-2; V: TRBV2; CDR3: CASSERQVRVYGYTF; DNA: TGTGCCAGCAGTGAACGACAGGTTAGGGTCTATGGCTACACCTTC
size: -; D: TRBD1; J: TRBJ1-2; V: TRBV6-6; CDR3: CASSVTGVGYGYTF; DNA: TGTGCCAGCAGCGTGACAGGGGTGGGCTATGGCTACACCTTC
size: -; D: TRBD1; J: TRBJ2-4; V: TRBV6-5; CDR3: CATQDPGQSKNIQYF; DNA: TGTGCCACCCAAGACCCGGGACAGAGTAAAAACATTCAGTACTTC
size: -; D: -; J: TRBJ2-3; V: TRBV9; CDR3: CASSVGGGAATDTQYF; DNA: TGTGCCAGCAGCGTAGGAGGGGGGGCCGCAACAGATACGCAGTATTTT
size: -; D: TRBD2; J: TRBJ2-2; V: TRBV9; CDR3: CASSVDQRELTGELFF; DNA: TGTGCCAGCAGCGTAGACCAGCGGGAGTTAACCGGGGAGCTGTTTTTT
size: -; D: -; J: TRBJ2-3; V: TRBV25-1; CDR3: CASSEGGIGGDTQYF; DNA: TGTGCCAGCAGTGAAGGGGGGATAGGAGGCGATACGCAGTATTTT
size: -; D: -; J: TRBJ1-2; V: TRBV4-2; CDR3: CASSPLLGQGEGYTF; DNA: TGTGCCAGCAGCCCCTTACTTGGGCAGGGCGAAGGCTACACCTTC
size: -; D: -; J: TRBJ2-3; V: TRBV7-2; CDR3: CASSLMGTTDTQYF; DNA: TGTGCCAGCAGCTTAATGGGGACTACAGATACGCAGTATTTT
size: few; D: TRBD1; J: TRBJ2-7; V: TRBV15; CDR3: CATSRDIGTGGYEQYF; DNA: TGTGCCACCAGCAGAGATATAGGGACAGGCGGCTACGAGCAGTACTTC
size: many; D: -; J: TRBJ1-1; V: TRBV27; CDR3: CASSLQSYQGEAFF; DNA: TGTGCCAGCAGTTTACAAAGTTACCAGGGTGAAGCTTTCTTT
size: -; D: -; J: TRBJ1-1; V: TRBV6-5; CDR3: CASSYGHAELAFF; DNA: TGTGCCAGCAGTTACGGGCACGCAGAGTTGGCTTTCTTT
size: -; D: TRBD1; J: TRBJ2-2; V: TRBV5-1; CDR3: CASYRGSTEELFF; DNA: TGCGCCAGCTACAGGGGCAGCACCGAGGAGCTGTTTTTT
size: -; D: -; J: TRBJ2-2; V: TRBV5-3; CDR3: CARSLRRVEANTGELFF; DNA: TGTGCCAGAAGCTTGCGGAGGGTAGAGGCGAACACCGGGGAGCTGTTTTTT
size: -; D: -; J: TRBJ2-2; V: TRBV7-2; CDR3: CASRETGNTGELFF; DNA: TGTGCCAGCAGGGAGACAGGGAACACCGGGGAGCTGTTTTTT
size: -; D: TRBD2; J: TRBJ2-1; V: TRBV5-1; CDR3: CATQDFAGDEQFF; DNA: TGCGCCACCCAAGATTTTGCGGGGGATGAGCAGTTCTTC
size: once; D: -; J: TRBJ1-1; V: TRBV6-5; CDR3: CASSYPSDRWGAFF; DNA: TGTGCCAGCAGTTACCCGAGTGACAGGTGGGGAGCTTTCTTT
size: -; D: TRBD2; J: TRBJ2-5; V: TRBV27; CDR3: CASSSGSGWAYQETQYF; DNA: TGTGCCAGCAGTTCCGGTAGCGGGTGGGCGTACCAAGAGACCCAGTACTTC
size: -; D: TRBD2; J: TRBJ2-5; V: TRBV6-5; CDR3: CASRLAGPIETQYF; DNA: TGTGCCAGCAGGCTAGCGGGACCTATAGAGACCCAGTACTTC
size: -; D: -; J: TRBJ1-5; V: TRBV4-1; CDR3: CASSQDRDFNQPQHF; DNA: TGCGCCAGCAGCCAAGACCGGGATTTCAATCAGCCCCAGCATTTT
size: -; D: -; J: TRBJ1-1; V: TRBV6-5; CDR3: CASSYSGGQAFF; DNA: TGTGCCAGCAGTTACTCCGGGGGGCAAGCTTTCTTT
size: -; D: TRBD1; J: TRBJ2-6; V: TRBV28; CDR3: CASRPTLRDRGSSGANVLTF; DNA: TGTGCCAGCAGACCCACTCTCCGGGACAGGGGTAGTTCTGGGGCCAACGTCCTGACTTTC
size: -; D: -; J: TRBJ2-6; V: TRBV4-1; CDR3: CASSQLTGSGANGLTF; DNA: TGCGCCAGCAGCCAACTGACAGGCTCTGGGGCCAACGGCCTGACTTTC
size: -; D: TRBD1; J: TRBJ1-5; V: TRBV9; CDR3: CASSPTGVQPQHF; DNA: TGTGCCAGCAGCCCGACAGGGGTCCAGCCCCAGCATTTT
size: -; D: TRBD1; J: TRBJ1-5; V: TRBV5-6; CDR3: CASSTTGTGIVQPQHF; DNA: TGTGCCAGCAGCACAACCGGGACAGGGATAGTTCAGCCCCAGCATTTT
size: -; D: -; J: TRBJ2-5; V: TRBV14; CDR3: CASSLGGQLETQYF; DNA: TGTGCCAGCAGCCTGGGGGGGCAGTTGGAGACCCAGTACTTC
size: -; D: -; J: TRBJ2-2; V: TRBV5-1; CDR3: CASSLGGRTNTGELFF; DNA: TGCGCCAGCAGCTTGGGGGGGAGGACGAACACCGGGGAGCTGTTTTTT
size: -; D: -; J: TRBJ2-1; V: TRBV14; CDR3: CASSQDRGRQFF; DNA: TGTGCCAGCAGCCAAGATCGGGGTCGCCAGTTCTTC
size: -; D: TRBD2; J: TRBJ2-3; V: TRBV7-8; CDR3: CASSLSGTSGYTDTQYF; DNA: TGTGCCAGCAGCCTAAGCGGAACTAGCGGATACACAGATACGCAGTATTTT
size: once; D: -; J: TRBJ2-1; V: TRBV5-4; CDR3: CASSSSALATSSYNEQFF; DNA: TGTGCCAGCTCGAGTTCGGCCCTAGCGACCAGCTCCTACAATGAGCAGTTCTTC
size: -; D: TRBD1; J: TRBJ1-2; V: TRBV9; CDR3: CASSVGGQGTDYGYTF; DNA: TGTGCCAGCAGCGTAGGGGGACAGGGTACGGACTATGGCTACACCTTC
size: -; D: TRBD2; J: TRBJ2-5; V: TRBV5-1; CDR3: CASSLFSGRETQYF; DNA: TGCGCCAGCAGCTTGTTCTCCGGGAGGGAGACCCAGTACTTC
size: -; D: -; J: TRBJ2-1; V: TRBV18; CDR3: CASSPRLLRDEQFF; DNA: TGTGCCAGCTCACCACGACTTCTGAGGGATGAGCAGTTCTTC
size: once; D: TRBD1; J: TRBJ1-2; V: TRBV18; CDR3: CASSPPGQGPFGYGYTF; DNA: TGTGCCAGCTCACCACCGGGACAGGGGCCTTTCGGATATGGCTACACCTTC
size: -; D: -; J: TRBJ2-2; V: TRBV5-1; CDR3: CASSVGGSINTGELFF; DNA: TGCGCCAGCAGCGTCGGAGGTTCTATAAACACCGGGGAGCTGTTTTTT
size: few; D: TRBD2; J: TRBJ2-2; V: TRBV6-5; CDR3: CASSSKRGNTGELFF; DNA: TGTGCCAGCAGTTCCAAGCGGGGGAACACCGGGGAGCTGTTTTTT
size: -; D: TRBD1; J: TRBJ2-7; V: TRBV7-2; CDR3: CASSSVGTGSYEQYF; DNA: TGTGCCAGCAGCTCTGTCGGGACAGGGTCCTACGAGCAGTACTTC
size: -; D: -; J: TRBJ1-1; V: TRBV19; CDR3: CASSEGPAFF; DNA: TGTGCCAGTAGTGAGGGCCCGGCTTTCTTT
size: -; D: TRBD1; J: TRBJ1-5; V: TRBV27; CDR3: CASSLSTGGQPQHF; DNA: TGTGCCAGCAGTTTATCCACAGGGGGCCAGCCCCAGCATTTT
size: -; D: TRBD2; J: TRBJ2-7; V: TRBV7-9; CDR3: CASSTPGTSSAYEQYF; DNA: TGTGCCAGCAGCACCCCTGGGACTAGCAGTGCCTACGAGCAGTACTTC
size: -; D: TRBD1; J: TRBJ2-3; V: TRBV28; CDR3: CASNTGQITDTQYF; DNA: TGTGCCAGCAACACGGGACAGATCACAGATACGCAGTATTTT
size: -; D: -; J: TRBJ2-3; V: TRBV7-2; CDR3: CASSSFVDTQYF; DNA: TGTGCCAGCAGTTCTTTTGTAGATACGCAGTATTTT
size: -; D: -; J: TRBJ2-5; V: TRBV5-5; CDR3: CASSWRGAGPETQYF; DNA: TGTGCCAGCAGCTGGAGGGGAGCAGGGCCAGAGACCCAGTACTTC
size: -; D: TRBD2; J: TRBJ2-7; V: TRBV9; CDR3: CASSVAAGEPYEQYF; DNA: TGTGCCAGCAGCGTAGCGGCGGGGGAGCCCTACGAGCAGTACTTC
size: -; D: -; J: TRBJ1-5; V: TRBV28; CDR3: CASSFPDSRNQPQHF; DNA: TGTGCCAGCAGTTTTCCGGACAGTCGCAATCAGCCCCAGCATTTT
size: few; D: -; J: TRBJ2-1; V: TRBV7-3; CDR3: CASRAGGTGQLYNEQFF; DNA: TGTGCCAGCAGGGCCGGGGGAACCGGGCAGTTATACAATGAGCAGTTCTTC
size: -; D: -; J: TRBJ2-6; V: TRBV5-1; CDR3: CASSPGLLSGANVLTF; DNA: TGCGCCAGCAGCCCAGGACTGCTCTCTGGGGCCAACGTCCTGACTTTC
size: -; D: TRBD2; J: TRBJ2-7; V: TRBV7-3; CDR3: CASSSTDGLEYEQYF; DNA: TGTGCCAGCAGCTCGACTGATGGACTAGAGTACGAGCAGTACTTC